The source of this T cell receptor (beta chain) is a study of T cell repertoires in cytomegalovirus infection. Study information: Matching HLA type and CMV infection were both indicated by public TCR beta signatures. Notes on the study in general: Summed frequency of shared TCR beta families picked out CMV carriers who also had the relevant HLA.

The germline CDR1 and CDR2 sequences are SGHDT and YYEEEE. There are 16 residues in the CDR3. V gave up 0 bases and J gave up 2 bases, with 9 bases separating them. Turning to this clonotype: Its target is not known.

From the reads, TCRdb called clonotypes with MiXCR, one entry per CDR3 protein. The repertoire holds about 830,000 distinct CDR3 sequences, with approximately 30% as singletons. This chain joins TRBV5-6 and TRBJ2-6; D possibly corresponds to TRBD2 (6 bases). Sequencing was performed on cultured CD8+ T cells from PBMCs, taken from culture after CMV antigen stimulation. The origin of this receptor is a human donor in good health (CMV status not recorded). Some clones in this sample may be carry-over from other donors' samples. This chain's CDR3 is CASSLERVAGANVLTF. The CDR3 DNA reads TGTGCCAGCAGCTTGGAGCGGGTTGCTGGGGCCAACGTCCTGACTTTC.